The next 32 T cell receptor beta chains were all read from a single sample in a study of blood T cell repertoires in COVID-19. This table comes from immunoSEQ multiplex PCR, and its TCRdb copy is limited to in-frame clones, with some not included. The sample has 250,000 or so clones, about four fifths seen once. Input material: peripheral blood. The receptors here all came from a man at least 80 years old with acute or convalescent COVID-19.

The rearrangement links TRBV7-9 to TRBJ2-7; 9 bases map to TRBD2. The CDR3 loop spans 15 amino acids. Trimming at V came to 1 base and at J to 6 bases, leaving 7 bases not matched to a gene. Per germline, CDR1 SEHNR and CDR2 FQNEAQ (reference sequence). This chain's CDR3 is CASSLVGGRAGEQYF. The CDR3, as DNA: TGTGCCAGCAGCTTAGTAGGCGGGAGGGCCGGCGAGCAGTACTTC.

The rearrangement joins TRBV29-1 to TRBJ1-1; D remains ambiguous. The CDR3 runs 12 residues. Germline assignment: CDR1 SQVTM and CDR2 ANQGSEA. V lost 1 base and J 4 bases, leaving 7 bases between the germline ends. The CDR3 protein is CSVEGWATEAFF. DNA of the CDR3: TGCAGCGTTGAAGGGTGGGCCACTGAAGCTTTCTTT.

The chain's CDR3 is CASSASDRRETQYF. The CDR3, as DNA: TGCGCCAGCAGCGCCTCCGACAGGAGAGAGACCCAGTACTTC. This chain joins TRBV10-2 and TRBJ2-5, with D possibly being TRBD1 (6 bases). The CDR3 totals 14 residues. The germline V gene encodes CDR1 WSHSY and CDR2 SAAADI. The V gene lost 6 bases and the J gene lost 4 bases, with 15 bases spanning the gap.

This chain links TRBV19 with TRBJ2-1; D possibly corresponds to TRBD2 (6 bases). CDR3 length equals 15 residues. The germline V and J ends were trimmed by 6 bases and 7 bases, with 19 bases remaining between them. Per germline, CDR1 LNHDA and CDR2 SQIVND (reference sequence). CDR3 sequence (DNA): TGTGCCAGTAGCCAAACTAGCAGGAGCCGGAATGAGCAGTTCTTC. Protein product: CASSQTSRSRNEQFF.

The chain recombines TRBV2 with TRBJ1-2, with D possibly matching TRBD1 (5 bases). Trimming left V 6 bases short and J 6 bases short, with 14 bases between. The CDR3 contains 13 residues. Germline CDR1 reads SNHLY; CDR2 reads FYNNEI. CDR3 coding DNA: TGTGCCAGCAGAGCCCAGGGAATGGATGGCTACACCTTC. Protein: CASRAQGMDGYTF.

This rearrangement joins TRBV7-9 to TRBJ1-3, with TRBD1 matching over 9 bases. Germline V lookup: CDR1 SEHNR, CDR2 FQNEAQ (reference sequence). V dropped 5 bases and J dropped 15; count of bases not matched to a gene: 8. This CDR3 has 12 amino acids. Here the CDR3 reads CASSQSGTGRYF. Written as DNA, the CDR3 is TGTGCCAGCAGCCAATCCGGGACAGGGAGATATTTT.

This clone was seen a few times. This chain joins TRBV2 and TRBJ1-6, with TRBD1 identical over 8 bases. Trimming took 3 bases from V and 9 from J; bases not matched to a gene: 4. The CDR3 runs to 14 residues. Germline CDR1 and CDR2: SNHLY and FYNNEI. Here the CDR3 reads CASSEDRVSSPLHF. The CDR3 DNA reads as TGTGCCAGCAGTGAGGACAGGGTGAGTTCACCCCTCCACTTT. Full variable domain (missing parts from reference TRBV2 and TRBJ1-6): EPEVTQTPSHQVTQMGQEVILRCVPISNHLYFYWYRQILGQKVEFLVSFYNNEISEKSEIFDDQFSVERPDGSNFTLKIRSTKLEDSAMYFCASSEDRVSSPLHFGNGTRLTVT.

The chain recombines TRBV5-4 with TRBJ2-7; 12 nucleotides align to TRBD2. Germline V lookup: CDR1 SGHNT, CDR2 YYREEE (reference sequence). V trimming: 3 bases; J trimming: 5 bases; junction bases outside the gene matches: 12. The CDR3 spans 17 residues. Here the CDR3 DNA reads TGTGCCAGCAGCTCAATAAATCTAGCGGGGGGGCCTAACGAGCAGTACTTC. It encodes CASSSINLAGGPNEQYF.

This chain links TRBV2 with TRBJ1-2, with a tentative D call TRBD1 (6 bases). Trimming pared 8 bases from V and 0 bases from J, leaving 16 bases between. Germline V gene data show CDR1 as SNHLY and CDR2 as FYNNEI. The CDR3 length is 15 residues. The CDR3 region is CASCPEQGANYGYTF. DNA of the CDR3: TGTGCCAGCTGTCCCGAACAGGGAGCTAACTATGGCTACACCTTC.

This chain joins TRBV5-1 and TRBJ2-2, with D hard to call. Germline lookup yields CDR1 SGHRS and CDR2 YFSETQ. The CDR3 is 14 amino acids. V dropped 1 base and J dropped 0 bases, with 4 bases sitting between them. The CDR3 region has the DNA TGCGCCAGCAGCTTGAGCCCGAACACCGGGGAGCTGTTTTTT. Residues: CASSLSPNTGELFF.

The V gene is TRBV6-5, the J gene TRBJ1-6, with 9 nucleotides matching TRBD1. The CDR3 loop spans 16 amino acids. With V trimmed by 4 bases and J by 6 bases, 7 bases remained unmatched. CDR1 and CDR2 (germline): MNHEY, SVGAGI. The CDR3 sequence: CASSWGQGSPNSPLHF. The CDR3 nucleotides read TGTGCCAGCAGTTGGGGACAGGGCAGCCCTAATTCACCCCTCCACTTT.

V usage is TRBV7-9 and J usage is TRBJ1-1; D perhaps matches TRBD1 (5 bases). Trimming took 5 bases from V and 4 from J, leaving 14 bases between them. The CDR3 sequence is 14 residues long. In germline, CDR1 is SEHNR, CDR2 FQNEAQ (reference sequence). DNA for the CDR3: TGTGCCAGCAGCCCGCCCTCCGGGGGCACTGAAGCTTTCTTT. Translation: CASSPPSGGTEAFF. The whole variable domain, filled in from reference TRBV7-9 and TRBJ1-1, reads DTGVSQNPRHKITKRGQNVTFRCDPISEHNRLYWYRQTLGQGPEFLTYFQNEAQLEKSRLLSDRFSAERPKGSFSTLEIQRTEQGDSAMYLCASSPPSGGTEAFFGQGTRLTVV.

This sequence joins TRBV29-1 and TRBJ1-2; the D is unclear. Trimming stripped 0 bases from V and 8 bases from J, with 7 bases between. CDR3 length equals 11 residues. CDR1 SQVTM and CDR2 ANQGSEA come from the germline V gene. The CDR3 is CSVEEPGGYTF. The CDR3 bases are TGCAGCGTTGAAGAGCCGGGAGGCTACACCTTC.

The gene calls are TRBV7-2 and TRBJ1-4, with 7 bases fitting TRBD1. Germline V gene sequence: CDR1 SGHTA, CDR2 FQGNSA. The V and J ends lost 3 bases and 8 bases, in that order; junction bases with no gene match: 12. The CDR3 has 16 amino acids. CDR3 bases: TGTGCCAGCAGCTTTCCCCGGACAGGATCACGAGAAAAACTGTTTTTT. It specifies CASSFPRTGSREKLFF.

V is TRBV6-5 and J is TRBJ1-4; 10 bases line up with TRBD1. Germline V gene sequence: CDR1 MNHEY, CDR2 SVGAGI. The CDR3 runs to 14 residues. Losses at the gene ends were 8 bases for V and 8 bases for J; bases not matched to a gene: 8. CDR3 DNA sequence: TGTGCCAGCCTTGACAGGGGGCGAGGCGAAAAACTGTTTTTT. Amino acid sequence: CASLDRGRGEKLFF.

The V call is TRBV18, the J call TRBJ2-2; 8 bases are shared with TRBD1. Trimming at V came to 0 bases and at J to 14 bases, leaving 11 bases not matched to a gene. The CDR3 covers 15 residues. Germline CDR1 KGHSH, CDR2 LQKENI. The CDR3 spells CASSPPSRDRKLLFF. CDR3 coding DNA: TGTGCCAGCTCACCACCCTCCCGGGACAGGAAGTTACTGTTTTTT.

This chain joins TRBV6-5 and TRBJ2-1, with 11 bases matching TRBD2. V trimming: 6 bases; J trimming: 12 bases; junction bases outside the gene matches: 7. This CDR3 is built from 13 residues. The germline gives CDR1 MNHEY, CDR2 SVGAGI. This CDR3 is CASSLTSGVGQFF. The CDR3 DNA is TGTGCCAGCAGCTTGACTAGCGGGGTAGGGCAGTTCTTC.

V usage is TRBV27 and J usage is TRBJ2-7; 8 nucleotides line up with TRBD1. The CDR3 length is 15 residues. The ends lost 7 bases at V and 5 bases at J; junction bases unmatched: 13. The germline V gene has CDR1 MNHEY and CDR2 SMNVEV (reference sequence). This CDR3 is CASKPGTGPPHEQYF. The CDR3 nucleotides are TGTGCCAGCAAACCAGGGACAGGTCCCCCCCACGAGCAGTACTTC.

This clone was seen only a few times. The chain joins TRBV5-5 to TRBJ1-6; D is undetermined. CDR3 length: 14 residues. Trimming cost V 2 bases and J 5 bases, with 8 bases left between them. Germline V CDR1 and CDR2: SGHKS, YYEKEE (reference sequence). DNA for the CDR3: TGTGCCAGCAGCTTAATTCCCAATAATTCACCCCTCCACTTT. Amino acids: CASSLIPNNSPLHF.

The rearrangement joins TRBV2 to TRBJ1-4; TRBD1 agrees at 7 bases. Per germline, CDR1 SNHLY and CDR2 FYNNEI. The junction had 9 bases not matched to a gene; V was cut back by 6 bases and J by 5 bases. This CDR3 region has 15 residues. CDR3 DNA: TGTGCCAGCAGAGACGAGGACAGGATCAATGAAAAACTGTTTTTT. Its protein product is CASRDEDRINEKLFF. The whole variable domain, remainder taken from reference TRBV2 and TRBJ1-4, is EPEVTQTPSHQVTQMGQEVILRCVPISNHLYFYWYRQILGQKVEFLVSFYNNEISEKSEIFDDQFSVERPDGSNFTLKIRSTKLEDSAMYFCASRDEDRINEKLFFGSGTQLSVL.

The gene calls are TRBV7-2 and TRBJ1-5, with 10 bases fitting TRBD1. Germline V CDR1 and CDR2: SGHTA, FQGNSA. The CDR3 has 15 amino acids. V shed 5 bases, J shed 6 bases, and the junction held 7 bases outside the gene matches. CDR3 protein: CASSIRTGGIQPQHF. In DNA form, the CDR3 reads TGTGCCAGCAGCATTAGGACAGGGGGGATTCAGCCCCAGCATTTT.

The chain has TRBV6-5 and TRBJ2-3; TRBD1 matches 9 bases. V gave up 6 bases and J gave up 5 bases; unmatched junction bases: 6. Germline V gene lookup returns CDR1 MNHEY and CDR2 SVGAGI. This CDR3 has 14 residues. The CDR3 protein is CASRLQGAGDTQYF. For the CDR3, the DNA is TGTGCCAGCAGGTTACAGGGGGCAGGAGATACGCAGTATTTT.

The CDR3 DNA reads TGTGCCAGCATGAAGGGACAGCAAAGTCTCTATGGCTACACCTTC. Its translation: CASMKGQQSLYGYTF. The chain links TRBV2 to TRBJ1-2; 7 nucleotides align to TRBD1. The length of the CDR3 is 15 residues. In germline, CDR1 is SNHLY, CDR2 FYNNEI. J lost 4 bases, V lost 7 bases, and 12 bases had no gene match. The full variable domain, its missing parts supplied by reference TRBV2 and TRBJ1-2, is EPEVTQTPSHQVTQMGQEVILRCVPISNHLYFYWYRQILGQKVEFLVSFYNNEISEKSEIFDDQFSVERPDGSNFTLKIRSTKLEDSAMYFCASMKGQQSLYGYTFGSGTRLTVV.

The chain couples TRBV6-5 to TRBJ1-2, with 7 positions matching TRBD1. V lost 6 bases to trimming and J lost 10 bases; unmatched junction nucleotides: 8. Per germline, CDR1 MNHEY and CDR2 SVGAGI. CDR3 length: 12 amino acids. CDR3: CASRADRDVYTF. The DNA of the CDR3 is TGTGCCAGCAGGGCTGACAGGGACGTCTACACCTTC.

The chain employs TRBV6-6 and TRBJ1-1, with a possible D match to TRBD1 (5 bases). CDR3 size: 16 residues. V was cut by 2 bases and J by 1 base, with 14 bases left in between. Germline loops: CDR1 MNHNY, CDR2 SVGAGI (reference sequence). CDR3 sequence: CASSYVPTAWNTEAFF. The CDR3 DNA reads TGTGCCAGCAGTTACGTACCGACAGCGTGGAACACTGAAGCTTTCTTT.

This clone was seen ten or more times. V is TRBV28 and J is TRBJ1-5, with D possibly being TRBD1 (6 bases). The CDR3 totals 12 residues. Trimming cost V 4 bases and J 6 bases, with 7 bases left between them. CDR1 and CDR2 from the germline V gene are MDHEN and SYDVKM. The CDR3 loop is CASSSRGQPQHF. The CDR3 nucleotides read TGTGCCAGCAGTTCCAGGGGTCAGCCCCAGCATTTT.

The rearrangement links TRBV3-1 (or the pseudogene TRBV3-2) to TRBJ2-1, with 9 bases lining up with TRBD2. Germline assignment: CDR1 LGHDT and CDR2 YNNKEL (reference sequence). V lost 2 bases, J lost 7 bases, and 12 bases stayed unmatched. The CDR3 loop spans 17 amino acids. The CDR3 DNA is TGTGCCAGCAGCCAAAAAGCGGGAGGTCTGTCTCGTAATGAGCAGTTCTTC. It specifies CASSQKAGGLSRNEQFF.

The rearrangement links TRBV6-5 to TRBJ1-1; D is ambiguous. This CDR3 is built from 15 residues. V was cut by 7 bases and J by 1 base, with 16 bases left in between. The germline V gene has CDR1 MNHEY and CDR2 SVGAGI. The CDR3 bases are TGTGCCAGCATTAAGGCAGGATCAAGGAACACTGAAGCTTTCTTT. Protein: CASIKAGSRNTEAFF.

The CDR3: CASSLRTLTNEKLFF. The CDR3 region has the DNA TGTGCCAGCAGCTTGAGAACCTTAACTAATGAAAAACTGTTTTTT. The chain combines TRBV7-9 with TRBJ1-4; the D is unclear. The V gene's germline CDR1 is SEHNR and CDR2 FQNEAQ (reference sequence). Deletions cut 3 bases from V and 1 base from J, with 9 bases between. The CDR3 runs to 15 residues.

The V and J genes are TRBV7-2 and TRBJ1-2; D is unclear. CDR3 size: 15 residues. Trimming cost V 1 base and J 1 base, with 10 bases left between them. From germline, CDR1 is SGHTA and CDR2 FQGNSA. In DNA form, the CDR3 reads TGTGCCAGCAGCTTAGGTCAGGCGAGTAACTATGGCTACACCTTC. Translated: CASSLGQASNYGYTF.

Concerning this clone: This specimen includes other DNA sequences encoding the same CDR3. The rearrangement uses TRBV5-1 and TRBJ1-5, with 7 bases identical to TRBD1. Trimming at V came to 0 bases and at J to 7 bases, leaving 4 bases not matched to a gene. The germline V gene encodes CDR1 SGHRS and CDR2 YFSETQ. The CDR3 runs to 14 residues. As DNA, the CDR3 is TGCGCCAGCAGCTTGGCGGCAGGGGGGCAGCCCCAGCATTTT. Protein: CASSLAAGGQPQHF. Full variable domain (rest looked up from reference TRBV5-1 and TRBJ1-5): KAGVTQTPRYLIKTRGQQVTLSCSPISGHRSVSWYQQTPGQGLQFLFEYFSETQRNKGNFPGRFSGRQFSNSRSEMNVSTLELGDSALYLCASSLAAGGQPQHFGDGTRLSIL.

The rearrangement joins TRBV11-2 to TRBJ1-4, with 7 bases that match TRBD1. The V gene end was trimmed by 7 bases and the J gene end by 8 bases; junction bases not matched to a gene: 13. The CDR3 loop spans 15 amino acids. Germline V gene data show CDR1 as SGHAT and CDR2 as FQNNGV. The chain's CDR3 is CASTQSEGAWEKLFF. The CDR3 region has the DNA TGTGCCAGCACCCAAAGCGAGGGGGCCTGGGAAAAACTGTTTTTT.